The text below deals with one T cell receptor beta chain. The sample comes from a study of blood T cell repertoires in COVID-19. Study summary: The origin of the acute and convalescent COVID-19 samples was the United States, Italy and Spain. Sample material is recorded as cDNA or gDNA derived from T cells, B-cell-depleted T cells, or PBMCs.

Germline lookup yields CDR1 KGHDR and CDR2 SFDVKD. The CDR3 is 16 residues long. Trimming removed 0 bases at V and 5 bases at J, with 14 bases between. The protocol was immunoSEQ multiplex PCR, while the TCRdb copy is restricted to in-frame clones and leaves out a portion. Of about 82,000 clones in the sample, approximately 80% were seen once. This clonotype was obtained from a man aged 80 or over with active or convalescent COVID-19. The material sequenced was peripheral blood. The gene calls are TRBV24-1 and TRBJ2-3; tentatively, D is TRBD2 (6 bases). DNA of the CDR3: TGTGCCACCAGTGATTTGGGATCGGGGGTTGGAGATACGCAGTATTTT. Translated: CATSDLGSGVGDTQYF.